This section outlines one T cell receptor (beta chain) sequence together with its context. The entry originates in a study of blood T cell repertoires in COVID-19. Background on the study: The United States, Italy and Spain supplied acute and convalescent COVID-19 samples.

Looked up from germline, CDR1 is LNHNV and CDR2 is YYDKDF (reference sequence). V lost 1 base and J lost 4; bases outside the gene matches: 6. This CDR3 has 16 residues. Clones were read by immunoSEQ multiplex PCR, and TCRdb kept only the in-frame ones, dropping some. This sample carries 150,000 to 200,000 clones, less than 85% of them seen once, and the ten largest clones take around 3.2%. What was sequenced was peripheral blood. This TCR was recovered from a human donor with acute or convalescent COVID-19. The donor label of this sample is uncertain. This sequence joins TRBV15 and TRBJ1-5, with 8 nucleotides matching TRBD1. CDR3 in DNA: TGTGCCACCAGCAGAGTGGGGCAGGGGGCAAATCAGCCCCAGCATTTT. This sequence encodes CATSRVGQGANQPQHF.